One sample yielded the 29 T cell receptor beta chains listed below, sequenced in a study of blood T cell repertoires in COVID-19. Some clones are missing from TCRdb's copy, which holds only in-frame ones; the method was immunoSEQ multiplex PCR. Of around 400,000 clones listed, about 89% are singletons. The specimen sequenced was PBMCs or T cells enriched from blood (not recorded which). These receptors came from a middle-aged woman who had been exposed to COVID-19.

This clone was seen a few times. The chain employs TRBV29-1 and TRBJ1-2; TRBD1 is a possible D gene (5 bases). CDR3 length: 16 amino acids. CDR1 SQVTM and CDR2 ANQGSEA come from the germline V gene. V lost 7 bases and J 4 bases, leaving 25 bases between the germline ends. The CDR3 loop reads CSAVGALLQGAYGYTF. The CDR3, as DNA: TGCAGCGCCGTTGGGGCCCTTCTTCAAGGGGCCTATGGCTACACCTTC.

This rearrangement joins TRBV7-3 to TRBJ2-1; maybe TRBD2 (7 bases). CDR3 length: 15 amino acids. Germline V CDR1 and CDR2: SGHTA, FQGTGA. V lost 2 bases and J 7 bases, leaving 15 bases between the germline ends. Here the CDR3 DNA reads TGTGCCAGCAGCTTAGGGGGGGCAGCGTGGAATGAGCAGTTCTTC. Protein product: CASSLGGAAWNEQFF.

The chain combines TRBV19 with TRBJ1-2; TRBD1 matches 8 bases. CDR1 is LNHDA and CDR2 is SQIVND in the germline V gene (reference sequence). The J segment lost 1 base and the V segment lost 4 bases, leaving 11 bases of the junction unmatched. This CDR3 comprises 17 residues. CDR3 sequence: CASSTKPGGAGNYGYTF. CDR3 DNA sequence: TGTGCCAGTAGTACCAAGCCAGGGGGCGCGGGTAACTATGGCTACACCTTC.

The rearrangement uses TRBV7-8 and TRBJ1-5, with D perhaps matching TRBD1 (6 bases). In germline, CDR1 is SGHVS, CDR2 FQNEAQ. Trimming removed 5 bases at V and 2 bases at J, with 16 bases between. The CDR3 sequence is 16 residues long. The CDR3 reads CASSRQAEARNQPQHF. CDR3 bases: TGTGCCAGCAGCAGACAGGCTGAGGCGCGCAATCAGCCCCAGCATTTT.

Comment on this clone: Other DNA sequences within the sample encode an identical CDR3. V usage is TRBV7-3 and J usage is TRBJ1-1, with D uncertain. CDR1 SGHTA and CDR2 FQGTGA come from the germline V gene. The CDR3 totals 13 residues. Trimming took 5 bases from V and 2 from J, leaving 9 bases between them. The CDR3 DNA sequence: TGTGCCAGCAGCGCTACGGTAAACACTGAAGCTTTCTTT. It is translated as CASSATVNTEAFF.

The V and J genes are TRBV5-1 and TRBJ2-7, with TRBD1 matching 8 bases. This CDR3 is built from 17 residues. The germline gives CDR1 SGHRS, CDR2 YFSETQ. V gave up 0 bases and J gave up 0 bases; unmatched junction bases: 8. The CDR3, as DNA: TGCGCCAGCAGCTTGGCTAGGACAGGGCGGAGCTCCTACGAGCAGTACTTC. Translation gives CASSLARTGRSSYEQYF.

The chain employs TRBV30 and TRBJ1-1; D ambiguous. This CDR3 has 15 amino acids. The germline CDR1 and CDR2 sequences are GTSNPN and SVGIG (reference sequence). Trimming removed 0 bases at V and 1 base at J, with 12 bases between. The CDR3 loop is CAWSVRDTRNTEAFF. CDR3 in DNA: TGTGCCTGGAGTGTACGTGACACCCGGAACACTGAAGCTTTCTTT.

CDR3 loop: CASSTRGGYTF. CDR3 coding DNA: TGTGCCAGCAGTACGCGGGGGGGCTACACCTTC. The V gene is TRBV3-1 (or the pseudogene TRBV3-2), the J gene TRBJ1-2; weak D call: TRBD1 (5 bases). The CDR3 is 11 residues long. V was clipped by 6 bases and J by 8 bases, with 10 bases between them. Germline CDR1 LGHDT, CDR2 YNNKEL (reference sequence).

V gene TRBV19 combines with J gene TRBJ1-5; 9 nucleotides agree with TRBD1. The V and J ends lost 4 bases and 4 bases, in that order; junction bases with no gene match: 20. The germline CDR1 and CDR2 sequences are LNHDA and SQIVND (reference sequence). The CDR3 spans 20 residues. The CDR3 region is CASSTALWDRAGGRNQPQHF. The CDR3 nucleotides are TGTGCCAGTAGTACCGCTCTGTGGGACAGGGCAGGCGGCCGGAATCAGCCCCAGCATTTT.

The V and J genes are TRBV3-1 (or the pseudogene TRBV3-2) and TRBJ1-3; weak D call: TRBD1 (5 bases). The germline V and J ends were trimmed by 4 bases and 0 bases, with 7 bases remaining between them. Germline loops: CDR1 LGHDT, CDR2 YNNKEL (reference sequence). This CDR3 region has 14 residues. The CDR3 sequence: CASSPQVSGNTIYF. CDR3 bases: TGTGCCAGCAGCCCACAGGTCTCTGGAAACACCATATATTTT.

This clone was found once. The chain uses TRBV7-9 and TRBJ2-7; maybe TRBD1 (6 bases). Germline V gene sequence: CDR1 SEHNR, CDR2 FQNEAQ (reference sequence). The CDR3 length is 18 residues. The V gene lost 1 base and the J gene lost 0 bases, with 19 bases spanning the gap. The CDR3 sequence: CASSLGGSSGDRSYEQYF. DNA for the CDR3: TGTGCCAGCAGCTTAGGGGGGTCCTCAGGGGACCGCTCCTACGAGCAGTACTTC.

The rearrangement links TRBV9 to TRBJ1-3; D is possibly TRBD1 (6 bases). V was pared by 4 bases and J by 4 bases, with 18 bases between. This CDR3 contains 16 residues. In germline, CDR1 is SGDLS, CDR2 YYNGEE. DNA for the CDR3: TGTGCCAGCAGCTATCGACTACAGGGCGGGGGAAACACCATATATTTT. This translates into CASSYRLQGGGNTIYF.

The gene calls are TRBV6-5 and TRBJ2-2; D might be TRBD1 (5 bases). There are 16 residues in the CDR3. Germline values: CDR1 MNHEY, CDR2 SVGAGI. Trimming shortened V by 2 bases and J by 2 bases, and 12 bases separated the two germline ends. CDR3 nucleotides: TGTGCCAGCAGTTACGAAGCAGGGTTTAACACCGGGGAGCTGTTTTTT. Amino acids: CASSYEAGFNTGELFF.

This sequence joins TRBV27 and TRBJ2-2; D might be TRBD1 (6 bases). V lost 3 bases, J lost 2 bases, and 10 bases lay in between. Germline V gene data show CDR1 as MNHEY and CDR2 as SMNVEV (reference sequence). This CDR3 is built from 15 residues. The CDR3 sequence: CASSLGDTNTGELFF. The CDR3 coding sequence is TGTGCCAGCAGTTTGGGGGACACTAACACCGGGGAGCTGTTTTTT.

The J gene is TRBJ1-5, the V gene TRBV19; TRBD1 aligns across 9 bases. V lost 2 bases and J lost 1; bases outside the gene matches: 12. The length of the CDR3 is 19 residues. Germline CDR1 LNHDA, CDR2 SQIVND (reference sequence). CDR3 amino acids: CASSISGQGRDGSNQPQHF. As DNA, the CDR3 is TGTGCCAGTAGTATATCGGGACAGGGACGTGATGGGAGCAATCAGCCCCAGCATTTT.

The rearrangement links TRBV9 to TRBJ2-7; no reliable D call. V lost 4 bases and J 3 bases, leaving 14 bases between the germline ends. CDR1 is SGDLS, CDR2 YYNGEE, per germline. This CDR3 is built from 14 residues. The CDR3 nucleotides read TGTGCCAGCAGCCGCGCAGGAACTTACTACGAGCAGTACTTC. Amino acid sequence: CASSRAGTYYEQYF.

The chain combines TRBV27 with TRBJ2-7; weak D call: TRBD1 (5 bases). CDR1 is MNHEY, CDR2 SMNVEV, per germline (reference sequence). This CDR3 is 11 amino acids long. Deletions cut 8 bases from V and 9 bases from J, with 14 bases between. CDR3 coding DNA: TGTGCCAGCGGTAAGGGGTTCTGGCAGTACTTC. It specifies CASGKGFWQYF.

The chain joins TRBV7-2 to TRBJ1-1; 8 bases fit TRBD1. Per germline, CDR1 SGHTA and CDR2 FQGNSA. The CDR3 contains 13 residues. V lost 2 bases and J lost 6; bases outside the gene matches: 2. CDR3 nucleotide sequence: TGTGCCAGCAGCTTAATACAGGGGGCTGAAGCTTTCTTT. Translation gives CASSLIQGAEAFF. Based on the CDR3 plus reference TRBV7-2 and TRBJ1-1, the full variable domain is GAGVSQSPSNKVTEKGKDVELRCDPISGHTALYWYRQSLGQGLEFLIYFQGNSAPDKSGLPSDRFSAERTGGSVSTLTIQRTQQEDSAVYLCASSLIQGAEAFFGQGTRLTVV.

This clone was seen a single time. This sequence joins TRBV28 and TRBJ1-3; D possibly corresponds to TRBD1 (6 bases). CDR1 and CDR2 from the germline V gene are MDHEN and SYDVKM. Deletions cut 6 bases from V and 0 bases from J, with 12 bases between. This CDR3 is built from 15 residues. Here the CDR3 DNA reads TGTGCCAGCAGAGGGGGTTCGAGCTCTGGAAACACCATATATTTT. Translating gives CASRGGSSSGNTIYF.

J is TRBJ1-2 and V is TRBV6-6, with D maybe TRBD1 (5 bases). This CDR3 has 15 residues. Germline V CDR1 and CDR2: MNHNY, SVGAGI (reference sequence). V lost 8 bases to trimming and J lost 4 bases, with 20 bases between them. The CDR3 DNA reads TGTGCCAGCGAGGGACTCCCAAAGTTGAGCTATGGCTACACCTTC. Translation: CASEGLPKLSYGYTF.

The chain couples TRBV5-1 to TRBJ2-7, with 8 bases aligning to TRBD2. CDR1 and CDR2 (germline): SGHRS, YFSETQ. V was pared by 3 bases and J by 3 bases, with 11 bases of the junction left unmatched. The CDR3 consists of 16 residues. In DNA form, the CDR3 reads TGCGCCAGCAGCTCCCCAGCGGGAGTAGGTGGCTACGAGCAGTACTTC. This sequence encodes CASSSPAGVGGYEQYF.

This clone was picked up one time. This rearrangement joins TRBV18 to TRBJ2-5; tentatively, D is TRBD2 (5 bases). V was trimmed by 4 bases and J by 1 base, leaving 13 bases between them. The CDR3 sequence is 15 residues long. The germline V gene has CDR1 KGHSH and CDR2 LQKENI. CDR3 amino acids: CASSLIEGSQETQYF. CDR3 bases: TGTGCCAGCTCACTCATAGAGGGTAGCCAAGAGACCCAGTACTTC.

The chain links TRBV7-2 to TRBJ2-1; D is undetermined. The V end was cut by 1 base, the J end by 4 bases, with 14 bases between. The CDR3 runs 16 residues. Germline V gene lookup returns CDR1 SGHTA and CDR2 FQGNSA. The chain's CDR3 is CASSLGPAYIYNEQFF. DNA of the CDR3: TGTGCCAGCAGCTTAGGTCCAGCGTATATTTACAATGAGCAGTTCTTC.

The chain combines TRBV10-2 with TRBJ1-2; TRBD1 agrees at 7 bases. CDR1 and CDR2 from the germline V gene are WSHSY and SAAADI. This CDR3 is 12 amino acids long. The ends lost 3 bases at V and 6 bases at J; junction bases unmatched: 1. As DNA, the CDR3 is TGCGCCAGCAGTGACAGGGGGGATGGCTACACCTTC. It specifies CASSDRGDGYTF.

The CDR3 nucleotides read TGCGCCAGCAGCTTGGGGCAGGGGGCGATTGGGGACTATGGCTACACCTTC. This gives the protein CASSLGQGAIGDYGYTF. The gene calls are TRBV5-1 and TRBJ1-2; 8 bases fit TRBD1. The CDR3 sequence is 17 residues long. Germline CDR1 SGHRS, CDR2 YFSETQ. V was clipped by 0 bases and J by 3 bases; unmatched bases: 10.

The rearrangement uses TRBV5-1 and TRBJ2-3, with a weak D call TRBD2 (6 bases). Germline CDR1 reads SGHRS; CDR2 reads YFSETQ. This CDR3 contains 13 residues. V lost 4 bases and J lost 7, with 13 bases in between. The CDR3 sequence: CASSPPGRNTQYF. In DNA, the CDR3 is TGCGCCAGCAGCCCACCAGGGAGGAATACGCAGTATTTT. Drawing the rest from reference TRBV5-1 and TRBJ2-3, the complete variable domain is KAGVTQTPRYLIKTRGQQVTLSCSPISGHRSVSWYQQTPGQGLQFLFEYFSETQRNKGNFPGRFSGRQFSNSRSEMNVSTLELGDSALYLCASSPPGRNTQYFGPGTRLTVL.

Only a few counts were recorded for this clone. The CDR3 is CASSYSQGNEQFF. CDR3 coding DNA: TGTGCCAGCAGTTACTCACAGGGGAATGAGCAGTTCTTC. This chain connects TRBV6-6 to TRBJ2-1, with 7 bases lining up with TRBD1. V lost 0 bases, J lost 7 bases, and 0 bases stayed unmatched. Germline-derived CDR1 and CDR2 are MNHNY and SVGAGI (reference sequence). This CDR3 spans 13 amino acids.

The V and J genes are TRBV11-2 and TRBJ1-3; the match to TRBD1 covers 7 bases. Germline V CDR1 and CDR2: SGHAT, FQNNGV. The CDR3 extends over 17 amino acids. Unmatched junction bases numbered 10, after V lost 2 bases and J lost 3 bases. CDR3 protein: CASSLKRQGWGGNTIYF. DNA of the CDR3: TGTGCCAGCAGCTTAAAAAGACAGGGCTGGGGTGGAAACACCATATATTTT.

V usage is TRBV5-5 and J usage is TRBJ2-3, with 7 bases identical to TRBD2. With V trimmed by 1 base and J by 1 base, 12 bases remained unmatched. The germline V gene has CDR1 SGHKS and CDR2 YYEKEE (reference sequence). This CDR3 comprises 18 residues. The CDR3 here is CASSLSPSGGGGTDTQYF. The CDR3 DNA sequence: TGTGCCAGCAGCTTGTCTCCGTCGGGCGGGGGAGGCACAGATACGCAGTATTTT.